These 10 T cell receptor beta chains originate from one sample sequenced in a study of shared clonotypes between healthy human individuals. Sequencing used immunoSEQ multiplex PCR; TCRdb keeps in-frame clones, though not all of them. The sample lists roughly 2.1 million clones, under 95% occurring once. It was CD45RO-negative cells, positively selected for CCR7, that made up naive CD8 cells, with terminally differentiated effector memory CD45RA+ cells excluded. Sequenced: naive CD8+ T cells from PBMCs. The receptor set was obtained from a man younger than 35 in good health. Some clones in this sample may be carry-over from other donors' samples.

The rearrangement joins TRBV27 to TRBJ2-3, with TRBD2 matching 9 bases. The CDR3 has 15 amino acids. After removal of 4 bases from V and 6 bases from J, the junction contained 8 bases not matched to a gene. Per the germline V gene, CDR1 is MNHEY and CDR2 is SMNVEV (reference sequence). CDR3 loop: CASSSKREEPDTQYF. For the CDR3, the DNA is TGTGCCAGCAGTTCAAAGCGGGAGGAGCCCGATACGCAGTATTTT.

This clone was counted a single time. The chain links TRBV13 to TRBJ2-7; D uncertain. Deletions cut 5 bases from V and 4 bases from J, with 9 bases between. CDR1 and CDR2 from the germline V gene are PRHDT and FYEKMQ (reference sequence). The CDR3 consists of 12 residues. CDR3 DNA: TGTGCCAGCAGCATCGGAAGGTACGAGCAGTACTTC. It is translated as CASSIGRYEQYF.

Remarks on this clone: Other DNA sequences in this sample translate to the same CDR3. The genes are TRBV9 and TRBJ2-2; tentatively, D is TRBD1 (6 bases). This CDR3 contains 15 residues. Germline loops: CDR1 SGDLS, CDR2 YYNGEE. V lost 0 bases and J lost 3, with 9 bases in between. The CDR3 is CASSVGQVYTGELFF. Here the CDR3 DNA reads TGTGCCAGCAGCGTAGGACAGGTCTACACCGGGGAGCTGTTTTTT.

The rearrangement joins TRBV29-1 to TRBJ2-1, with a tentative D call TRBD2 (6 bases). With 4 bases removed from V and 3 bases from J, the gap between germline ends came to 16 bases. The CDR3 totals 15 residues. Germline-derived CDR1 and CDR2 are SQVTM and ANQGSEA. CDR3 sequence: CSVGGGASVYNEQFF. The CDR3 nucleotides read TGCAGCGTTGGAGGAGGGGCTAGCGTCTACAATGAGCAGTTCTTC.

The rearrangement joins TRBV28 to TRBJ2-7; D ambiguous. Per the germline V gene, CDR1 is MDHEN and CDR2 is SYDVKM. CDR3 size: 14 residues. Trimming removed 5 bases at V and 3 bases at J, with 14 bases between. This CDR3 is CASSVLPGGYEQYF. The CDR3 region has the DNA TGTGCCAGCAGTGTACTGCCAGGCGGCTACGAGCAGTACTTC.

The CDR3 sequence: CASSAPGQSHSYEQYF. The DNA for the CDR3 is TGTGCCAGCAGCGCACCGGGACAGTCCCACTCCTACGAGCAGTACTTC. The chain combines TRBV13 with TRBJ2-7; 7 bases map to TRBD1. Germline V gives CDR1 PRHDT, CDR2 FYEKMQ (reference sequence). The CDR3 length is 16 residues. V was clipped by 5 bases and J by 0 bases; unmatched bases: 10.

In its sample, this clone was seen a few times. Here the CDR3 DNA reads TGTGCCAGCAGTCCCCGGACAGGGGGCCGCGACGAGCAGTACTTC. Protein sequence: CASSPRTGGRDEQYF. The chain links TRBV6-1 to TRBJ2-7; TRBD1 agrees at 11 bases. Trimming at V came to 5 bases and at J to 5 bases, leaving 8 bases not matched to a gene. There are 15 residues in the CDR3. Germline V gives CDR1 MNHNS, CDR2 SASEGT.

This clone showed up just a few times. This chain joins TRBV9 and TRBJ1-1; 8 positions match TRBD1. V lost 3 bases to trimming and J lost 5 bases; unmatched junction nucleotides: 6. Germline V CDR1 and CDR2: SGDLS, YYNGEE. The CDR3 is made up of 14 amino acids. The CDR3, as DNA: TGTGCCAGCAGCGGGACAGGGAGAGAGACTGAAGCTTTCTTT. Translating it yields CASSGTGRETEAFF.

The V and J genes are TRBV18 and TRBJ2-3; 11 nucleotides line up with TRBD2. From germline, CDR1 is KGHSH and CDR2 LQKENI. This CDR3 is 17 amino acids long. V lost 5 bases and J lost 2; bases outside the gene matches: 9. The CDR3 is CASSSLRTSGSTDTQYF. The CDR3 DNA reads TGTGCCAGCTCATCTCTTAGGACTAGCGGGTCCACAGATACGCAGTATTTT.

For this clone: Other DNA sequences of this sample code for an identical CDR3. The rearrangement joins TRBV27 to TRBJ1-5, with TRBD1 as a possible D gene (5 bases). Trimming shortened V by 1 base and J by 4 bases, and 8 bases separated the two germline ends. Germline V gene sequence: CDR1 MNHEY, CDR2 SMNVEV (reference sequence). The CDR3 runs 14 residues. The CDR3 reads CASSLYGGNQPQHF. CDR3 bases: TGTGCCAGCAGTTTATATGGGGGAAATCAGCCCCAGCATTTT.